The entry below gives a single TCR beta chain sequence along with its context. Its cognate antigen is unknown. Sequencing was at survey level. Clones were sequenced by immunoSEQ multiplex PCR, and TCRdb holds only the in-frame ones, with some missing. This repertoire shows about 23,000 clones, around three quarters found once; its top ten account for 0.42%. The sample belongs to a study of STAT5B mutations in CD4+ large granular lymphocyte leukemia. The study, taken as a whole, reports: Data were not HLA-matched across samples. Top patient clones used TRBV06 genes more often: 8/27 versus 2/35 in controls.

J lost 6 bases, V lost 5 bases, and 9 bases had no gene match. CDR1 is SGHNT and CDR2 is YENEEA in the germline V gene. This CDR3 region has 15 residues. Healthy controls were blood donor buffy coats. The chain joins TRBV11-3 to TRBJ2-2, with TRBD2 identical over 7 bases. The receptor comes from a human donor in good health. Input material: CD4+ T cells from blood buffy coats. The CDR3 sequence: CASSQRTSPPGELFF. In DNA form, the CDR3 reads TGTGCCAGCAGCCAAAGGACTAGTCCGCCCGGGGAGCTGTTTTTT.